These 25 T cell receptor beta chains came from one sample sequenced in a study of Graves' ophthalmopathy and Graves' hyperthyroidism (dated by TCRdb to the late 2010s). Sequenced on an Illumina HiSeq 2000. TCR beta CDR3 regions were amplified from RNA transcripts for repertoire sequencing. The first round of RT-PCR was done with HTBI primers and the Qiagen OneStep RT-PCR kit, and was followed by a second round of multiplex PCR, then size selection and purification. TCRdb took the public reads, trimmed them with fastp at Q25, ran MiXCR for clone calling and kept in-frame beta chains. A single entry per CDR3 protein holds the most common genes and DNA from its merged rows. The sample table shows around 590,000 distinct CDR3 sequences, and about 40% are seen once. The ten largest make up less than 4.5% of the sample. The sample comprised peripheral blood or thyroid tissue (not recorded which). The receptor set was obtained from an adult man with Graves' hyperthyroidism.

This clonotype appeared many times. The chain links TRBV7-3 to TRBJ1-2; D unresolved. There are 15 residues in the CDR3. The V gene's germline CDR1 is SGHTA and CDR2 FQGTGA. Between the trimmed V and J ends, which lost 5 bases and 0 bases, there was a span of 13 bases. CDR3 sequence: CASSPAAGANYGYTF. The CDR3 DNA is TGTGCCAGCAGCCCAGCGGCAGGAGCTAACTATGGCTACACCTTC. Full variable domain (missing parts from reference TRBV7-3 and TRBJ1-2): GAGVSQTPSNKVTEKGKYVELRCDPISGHTALYWYRQSLGQGPEFLIYFQGTGAADDSGLPNDRFFAVRPEGSVSTLKIQRTERGDSAVYLCASSPAAGANYGYTFGSGTRLTVV.

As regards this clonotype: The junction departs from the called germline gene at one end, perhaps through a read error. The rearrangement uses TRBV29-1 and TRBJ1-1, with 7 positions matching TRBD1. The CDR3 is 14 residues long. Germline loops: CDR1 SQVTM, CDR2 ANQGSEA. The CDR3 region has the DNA TGCAGCGTTGTAGGTAACAGGGGACACGCTGAGGCTTTCTTT. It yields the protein CSVVGNRGHAEAFF.

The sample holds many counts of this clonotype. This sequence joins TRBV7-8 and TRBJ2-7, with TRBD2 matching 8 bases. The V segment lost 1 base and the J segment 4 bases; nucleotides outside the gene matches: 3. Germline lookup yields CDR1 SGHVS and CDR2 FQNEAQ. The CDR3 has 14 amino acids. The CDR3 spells CASSLGGLAYEQYF. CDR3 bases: TGTGCCAGCAGCTTAGGAGGACTAGCATACGAGCAGTACTTC. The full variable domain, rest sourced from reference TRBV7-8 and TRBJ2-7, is GAGVSQSPRYKVAKRGQDVALRCDPISGHVSLFWYQQALGQGPEFLTYFQNEAQLDKSGLPSDRFFAERPEGSVSTLKIQRTQQEDSAVYLCASSLGGLAYEQYFGPGTRLTVT.

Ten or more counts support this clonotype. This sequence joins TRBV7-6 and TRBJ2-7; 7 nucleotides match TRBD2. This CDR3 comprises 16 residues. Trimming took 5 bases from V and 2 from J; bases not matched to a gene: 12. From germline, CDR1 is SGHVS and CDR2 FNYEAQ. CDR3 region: CASSPSHGGMPYEQYF. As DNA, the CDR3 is TGTGCCAGCAGCCCCTCCCACGGGGGGATGCCCTACGAGCAGTACTTC.

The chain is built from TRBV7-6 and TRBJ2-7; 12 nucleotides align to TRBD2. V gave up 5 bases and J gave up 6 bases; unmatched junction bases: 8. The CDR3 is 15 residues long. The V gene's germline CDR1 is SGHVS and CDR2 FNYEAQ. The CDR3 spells CASSKGLAGTSEQYF. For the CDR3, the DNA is TGTGCCAGCAGCAAAGGACTAGCGGGAACCTCCGAGCAGTACTTC.

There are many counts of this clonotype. DNA of the CDR3: TGTGCCAGCAGCTTTTACGGAATTGAAGCTTTCTTT. Protein: CASSFYGIEAFF. The chain links TRBV11-3 to TRBJ1-1, with D unresolved. The germline V gene encodes CDR1 SGHNT and CDR2 YENEEA. V lost 3 bases and J lost 7, with 9 bases in between. This CDR3 is built from 12 residues.

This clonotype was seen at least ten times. CDR3 bases: TGCGCCAGCAGCTCTGACACTAATGAAAAACTGTTTTTT. Translating it yields CASSSDTNEKLFF. V usage is TRBV5-1 and J usage is TRBJ1-4, with D unresolved. The CDR3 covers 13 residues. Trimming stripped 3 bases from V and 2 bases from J, with 5 bases between. The germline V gene has CDR1 SGHRS and CDR2 YFSETQ.

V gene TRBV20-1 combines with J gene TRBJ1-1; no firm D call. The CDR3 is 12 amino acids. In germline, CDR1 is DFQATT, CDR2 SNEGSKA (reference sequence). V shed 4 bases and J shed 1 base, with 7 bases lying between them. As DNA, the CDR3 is TGCAGTGCTAAGGCAGCGAACACTGAAGCTTTCTTT. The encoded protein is CSAKAANTEAFF.

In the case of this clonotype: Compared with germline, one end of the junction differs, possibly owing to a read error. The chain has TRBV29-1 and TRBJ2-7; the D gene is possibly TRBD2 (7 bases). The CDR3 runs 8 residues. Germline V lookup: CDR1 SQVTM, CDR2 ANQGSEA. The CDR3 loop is CSVVGGRW. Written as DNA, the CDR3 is TGCAGCGTTGTGGGGGGGCGGTGG.

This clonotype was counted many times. The DNA of the CDR3 is TGTGCCAGCAGCCCCGGGGGCTGGAGCTCCTACGAGCAGTACTTC. Its translation: CASSPGGWSSYEQYF. V and J are TRBV7-3 and TRBJ2-7, with D tentatively TRBD1 or TRBD2 (6 bases each). Germline V gives CDR1 SGHTA, CDR2 FQGTGA. The CDR3 is made up of 15 amino acids. The V and J ends lost 5 bases and 0 bases respectively, with 14 bases between them. Full variable domain (rest looked up from reference TRBV7-3 and TRBJ2-7): GAGVSQTPSNKVTEKGKYVELRCDPISGHTALYWYRQSLGQGPEFLIYFQGTGAADDSGLPNDRFFAVRPEGSVSTLKIQRTERGDSAVYLCASSPGGWSSYEQYFGPGTRLTVT.

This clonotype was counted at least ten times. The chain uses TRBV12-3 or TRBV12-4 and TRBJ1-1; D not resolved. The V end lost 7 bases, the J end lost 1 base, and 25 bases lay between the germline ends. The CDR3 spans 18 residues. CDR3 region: CASNSRGRETTTNTEAFF. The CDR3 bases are TGTGCCAGCAATTCCCGCGGGAGAGAGACCACGACGAACACTGAAGCTTTCTTT.

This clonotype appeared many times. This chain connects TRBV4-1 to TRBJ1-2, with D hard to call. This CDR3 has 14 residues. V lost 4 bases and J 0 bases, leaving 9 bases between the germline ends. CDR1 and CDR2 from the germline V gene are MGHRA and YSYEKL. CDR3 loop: CASSLDSSNYGYTF. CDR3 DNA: TGCGCCAGCAGCCTCGACTCTTCTAACTATGGCTACACCTTC.

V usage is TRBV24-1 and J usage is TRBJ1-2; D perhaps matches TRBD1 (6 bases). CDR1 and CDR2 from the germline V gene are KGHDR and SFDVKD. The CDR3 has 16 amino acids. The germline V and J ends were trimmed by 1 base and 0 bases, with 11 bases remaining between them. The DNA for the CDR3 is TGTGCCACCAGTGATTTCAGGACAGCCGCTAACTATGGCTACACCTTC. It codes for CATSDFRTAANYGYTF.

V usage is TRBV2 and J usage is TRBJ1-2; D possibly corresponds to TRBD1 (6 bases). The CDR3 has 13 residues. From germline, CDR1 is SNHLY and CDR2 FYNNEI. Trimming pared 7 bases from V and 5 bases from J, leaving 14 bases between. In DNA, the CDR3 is TGTGCCAGCATGGACGGGGGGCATTATGGCTACACCTTC. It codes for CASMDGGHYGYTF.

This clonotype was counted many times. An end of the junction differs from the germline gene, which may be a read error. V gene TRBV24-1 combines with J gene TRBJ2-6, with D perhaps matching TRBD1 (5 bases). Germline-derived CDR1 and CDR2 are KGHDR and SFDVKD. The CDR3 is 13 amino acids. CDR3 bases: TGTGCCATCAGTACAGGTGGGGCCAACGTCCTGACTTTC. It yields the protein CAISTGGANVLTF.

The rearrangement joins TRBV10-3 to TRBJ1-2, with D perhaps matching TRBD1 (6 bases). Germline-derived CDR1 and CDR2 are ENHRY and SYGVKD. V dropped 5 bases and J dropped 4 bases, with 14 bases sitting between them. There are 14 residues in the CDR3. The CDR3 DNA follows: TGTGCCATCAGTTCAACAGGGCCTGCCTATGGCTACACCTTC. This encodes CAISSTGPAYGYTF.

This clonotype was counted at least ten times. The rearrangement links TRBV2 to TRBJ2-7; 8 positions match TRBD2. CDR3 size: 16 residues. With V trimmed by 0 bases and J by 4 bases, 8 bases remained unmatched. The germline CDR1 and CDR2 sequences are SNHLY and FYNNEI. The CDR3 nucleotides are TGTGCCAGCAGTGAAGCGAAGCTAGCGGGCATATACGAGCAGTACTTC. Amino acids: CASSEAKLAGIYEQYF.

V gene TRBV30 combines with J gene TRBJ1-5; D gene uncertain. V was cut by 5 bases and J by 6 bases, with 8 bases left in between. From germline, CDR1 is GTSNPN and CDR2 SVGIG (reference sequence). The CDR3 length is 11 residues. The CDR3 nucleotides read TGTGCCTGGGGAGGGTCTCAGCCCCAGCATTTT. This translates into CAWGGSQPQHF.

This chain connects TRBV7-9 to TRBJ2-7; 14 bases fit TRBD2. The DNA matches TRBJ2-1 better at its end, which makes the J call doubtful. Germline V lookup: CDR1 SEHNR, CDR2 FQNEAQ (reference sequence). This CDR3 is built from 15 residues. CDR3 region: CASTLGLAGVGEQFF. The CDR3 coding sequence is TGTGCCAGCACCCTGGGACTAGCGGGAGTTGGTGAGCAGTTCTTC.

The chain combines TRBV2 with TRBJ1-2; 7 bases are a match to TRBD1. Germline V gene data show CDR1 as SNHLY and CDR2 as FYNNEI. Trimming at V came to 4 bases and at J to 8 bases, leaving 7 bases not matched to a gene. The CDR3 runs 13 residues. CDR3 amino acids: CASSGATGSGYTF. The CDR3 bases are TGTGCCAGCAGTGGAGCGACAGGGTCCGGCTACACCTTC.

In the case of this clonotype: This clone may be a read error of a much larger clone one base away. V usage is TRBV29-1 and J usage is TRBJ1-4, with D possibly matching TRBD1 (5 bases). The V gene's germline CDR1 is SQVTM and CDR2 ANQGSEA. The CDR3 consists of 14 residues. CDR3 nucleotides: TGCAGCGTTGGGTTGCGCGGGGGTAATGAAGAACTGTTTTTT. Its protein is CSVGLRGGNEELFF.

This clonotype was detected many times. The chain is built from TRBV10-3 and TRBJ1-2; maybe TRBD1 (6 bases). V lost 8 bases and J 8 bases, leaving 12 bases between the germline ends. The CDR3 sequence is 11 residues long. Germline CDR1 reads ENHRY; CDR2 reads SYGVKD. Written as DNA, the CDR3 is TGTGCCATCGGGGCAGGGGACGGCTACACCTTC. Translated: CAIGAGDGYTF.

DNA for the CDR3: TGCGCCAGCAGCGTTCAGGACAGGGGGCATGGCTACACCTTC. It codes for CASSVQDRGHGYTF. This chain joins TRBV5-1 and TRBJ1-2; 11 positions agree with TRBD1. Germline CDR1 and CDR2: SGHRS and YFSETQ. Trimming at V came to 4 bases and at J to 6 bases, leaving 5 bases not matched to a gene. The CDR3 runs 14 residues.

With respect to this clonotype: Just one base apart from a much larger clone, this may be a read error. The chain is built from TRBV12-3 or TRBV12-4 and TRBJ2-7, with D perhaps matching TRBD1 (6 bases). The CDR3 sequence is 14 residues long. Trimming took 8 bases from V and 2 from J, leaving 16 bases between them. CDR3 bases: TGTGCCAGCCCTCGACAGGCCCCCCCCTACGAGCAGTACTTC. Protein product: CASPRQAPPYEQYF.

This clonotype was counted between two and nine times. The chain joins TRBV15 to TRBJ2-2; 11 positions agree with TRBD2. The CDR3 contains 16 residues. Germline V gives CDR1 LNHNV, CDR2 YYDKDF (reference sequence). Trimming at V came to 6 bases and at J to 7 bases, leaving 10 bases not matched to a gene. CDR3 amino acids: CATRKVAGGPGGELFF. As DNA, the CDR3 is TGTGCCACCAGGAAGGTAGCGGGAGGGCCGGGCGGGGAGCTGTTTTTT.